The clone carrying this T cell receptor beta chain has ten or more counts. The V end lost 5 bases, the J end lost 4 bases, and 5 bases lay between the germline ends. This CDR3 spans 12 amino acids. CDR1 is LNHDA and CDR2 is SQIVND in the germline V gene (reference sequence). For repertoire sequencing, the TCR beta CDR3 regions were amplified from RNA transcripts. RT-PCR was first run with HTBI primers, then multiplex PCR in a second round. TCRdb used MiXCR to reprocess the multiplex PCR reads, holding one entry per CDR3 protein. There are approximately 380,000 distinct CDR3 sequences in the sample; around a fifth occur only once, and around 3.1% lies in the top ten. This sample is drawn from a study of Graves' ophthalmopathy and Graves' hyperthyroidism.

The rearrangement uses TRBV19 and TRBJ2-2; a weak D match, TRBD1 (5 bases). The source of this sequence is a woman aged 18-35 years with stable Graves' hyperthyroidism. Specimen: peripheral blood. The CDR3 region has the DNA TGTGCCAGTAGTGGGGCCACCGGGGAGCTGTTTTTT. It is translated as CASSGATGELFF.